This TCR beta chain emerged from a study of OX40 agonist ivuxolimab in advanced cancers. Looking at the study overall: Subjects had a mean age of about 61 years, with a range of 23 to 79; just over 80% were male. Study observations and caveats: A proportion of nonresponders additionally exhibited low normalized T-cell clonal expansion. Clonal expansion by week 6 occurred in CD4+ and CD8+ blood T cells (at 0.1 to 3.0 mg/kg). More expanded clones were seen, on average, in CD8+ T cells than in CD4+.

Details on this clone: Its antigen is as yet unknown.

Generated by immunoSEQ multiplex PCR, the TCRdb table keeps only in-frame clones and is missing some. The data show about 82,000 clones, just over 85% seen once. Material: CD4+ or CD8+ T cells sorted from blood, obtained in a trial of the OX40 agonist ivuxolimab. The TCR comes from an adult with an advanced solid tumor such as melanoma, head and neck, liver or kidney cancer.

In nucleotides, the CDR3 is TGCGCCCGGGGGGCTGACGGCTACACCTTC. Translation: CARGADGYTF. This chain joins TRBV4-3 and TRBJ1-2; weak D call: TRBD1 (6 bases). The CDR3 extends over 10 amino acids. The germline gives CDR1 LGHNA, CDR2 YSLEER. The germline V and J ends were trimmed by 11 bases and 8 bases, with 12 bases remaining between them.